Following are 18 T cell receptor beta chains from one sample sequenced in a study of CD8+ T cells in alopecia areata. Extraction and reverse transcription of RNA yielded cDNA as the sequencing template. This table comes from immunoSEQ multiplex PCR, and its TCRdb copy is limited to in-frame clones, with some not included. The table has some 11,000 clones, more than 50% seen once; the top ten hold 20% to 25%. Collection of lesional scalp punch biopsies and peripheral blood was performed in alopecia areata patients. The source material was skin. The source of these receptors is a human donor with alopecia areata.

This sequence joins TRBV7-9 and TRBJ2-5, with 7 bases identical to TRBD2. Germline trimming cut 4 bases from V and 5 bases from J; bases unmatched to any gene: 16. Germline loops: CDR1 SEHNR, CDR2 FQNEAQ (reference sequence). This CDR3 spans 17 amino acids. The CDR3 DNA sequence: TGTGCCAGCAGCTGGAGGCTGGGCGGGAGCCTCGGGGAGACCCAGTACTTC. It yields the protein CASSWRLGGSLGETQYF.

The rearrangement uses TRBV6-1 and TRBJ2-3; 9 bases are shared with TRBD1. The V segment lost 5 bases and the J segment 6 bases; nucleotides outside the gene matches: 6. The CDR3 runs 14 residues. Germline V gene sequence: CDR1 MNHNS, CDR2 SASEGT. CDR3: CASSYGQGRDTQYF. CDR3 nucleotides: TGTGCCAGCAGTTATGGACAGGGGCGGGATACGCAGTATTTT.

In this sample, this clone turned up once. The chain employs TRBV5-4 and TRBJ2-1; TRBD2 matches 9 bases. The CDR3 covers 16 residues. The germline gives CDR1 SGHNT, CDR2 YYREEE (reference sequence). The junction had 8 bases not matched to a gene; V was cut back by 4 bases and J by 3 bases. CDR3 protein: CASSQIAGAVYNEQFF. The CDR3 bases are TGTGCCAGCAGCCAGATAGCGGGAGCGGTCTACAATGAGCAGTTCTTC.

The chain combines TRBV7-9 with TRBJ2-5; perhaps D is TRBD1 or TRBD2 (6 bases each). The germline V gene encodes CDR1 SEHNR and CDR2 FQNEAQ (reference sequence). Trimming took off 5 bases at V and 5 bases at J, with 15 bases between the two ends. The CDR3 is 14 residues long. The CDR3 protein is CASSPPGAGETQYF. CDR3 DNA sequence: TGTGCCAGCAGCCCGCCGGGGGCTGGGGAGACCCAGTACTTC.

This clone has a single count. This sequence joins TRBV28 and TRBJ2-2; 13 nucleotides align to TRBD2. CDR1 and CDR2 from the germline V gene are MDHEN and SYDVKM. CDR3 length equals 18 residues. J gave up 3 bases and V 8 bases, and 12 bases lay outside the gene matches. CDR3 DNA sequence: TGTGCCAGCGGAGAGGGACTAGCGGGAAAGGGAGACACCGGGGAGCTGTTTTTT. It translates to CASGEGLAGKGDTGELFF.

J is TRBJ1-3 and V is TRBV4-3; D is ambiguous. Germline CDR1 and CDR2: LGHNA and YSLEER. Deletions cut 1 base from V and 4 bases from J, with 11 bases between. CDR3 length: 15 amino acids. CDR3 bases: TGCGCCAGCAGCCAAGTGAGAGGGAGGGGAAACACCATATATTTT. Residues: CASSQVRGRGNTIYF.

This clone was recorded a few times. The chain links TRBV7-9 to TRBJ2-5; D remains ambiguous. Deletions cut 4 bases from V and 4 bases from J, with 13 bases between. CDR3 length equals 14 residues. The V gene's germline CDR1 is SEHNR and CDR2 FQNEAQ (reference sequence). The CDR3 DNA follows: TGTGCCAGCAGCTACGCCACGTGGACAGAGACCCAGTACTTC. This sequence encodes CASSYATWTETQYF.

In this sample, this clone turned up a few times. This chain uses TRBV18 with TRBJ2-3; D perhaps matches TRBD2 (6 bases). V lost 3 bases to trimming and J lost 5 bases, with 12 bases between them. Germline CDR1 and CDR2: KGHSH and LQKENI. The CDR3 totals 14 residues. The CDR3 DNA sequence: TGTGCCAGCTCACCGCGACGGGAGATAGATACGCAGTATTTT. Its translation: CASSPRREIDTQYF.

The V call is TRBV6-6, the J call TRBJ1-2; 8 positions match TRBD1. V was clipped by 7 bases and J by 5 bases; unmatched bases: 6. The germline gives CDR1 MNHNY, CDR2 SVGAGI (reference sequence). This CDR3 is 13 amino acids long. The CDR3 DNA follows: TGTGCCAGCAAGGACAGGGAGTTATATGGCTACACCTTC. This codes for CASKDRELYGYTF.

J is TRBJ2-1 and V is TRBV7-3; 8 nucleotides match TRBD1. V dropped 5 bases and J dropped 15; count of bases not matched to a gene: 9. Per the germline V gene, CDR1 is SGHTA and CDR2 is FQGTGA. The CDR3 is made up of 12 amino acids. In nucleotides, the CDR3 is TGTGCCAGCAGCCCGGGGGACAGGCGTTTGTTCTTC. Protein: CASSPGDRRLFF.

This clone has only a few counts. The rearrangement uses TRBV7-9 and TRBJ1-2; D possibly corresponds to TRBD1 (5 bases). The CDR3 contains 14 residues. CDR1 and CDR2 (germline): SEHNR, FQNEAQ (reference sequence). Trimming shortened V by 1 base and J by 6 bases, and 12 bases separated the two germline ends. The CDR3 is CASSLVAAGHGYTF. The CDR3 DNA reads TGTGCCAGCAGCTTAGTGGCCGCAGGGCATGGCTACACCTTC.

This clone was picked up a small number of times. The chain carries TRBV23-1 and TRBJ2-2; 7 nucleotides align to TRBD2. TRBV23-1 is assigned to the ORF class and has an uncertain function. The CDR3 runs to 16 residues. V was pared by 3 bases and J by 5 bases, with 9 bases of the junction left unmatched. The CDR3 reads CASSHEAGRWTGELFF. CDR3 DNA sequence: TGCGCCAGCAGTCACGAAGCGGGAAGATGGACCGGGGAGCTGTTTTTT.

The rearrangement links TRBV15 to TRBJ2-7; perhaps TRBD2 as D (6 bases). Between the trimmed V and J ends, which lost 5 bases and 5 bases, there was a span of 13 bases. The length of the CDR3 is 13 residues. CDR1 is LNHNV and CDR2 is YYDKDF in the germline V gene (reference sequence). The CDR3 here is CATSFLAGNEQYF. In DNA, the CDR3 is TGTGCCACCAGCTTCCTGGCGGGAAACGAGCAGTACTTC.

This clone was detected only a few times. This chain joins TRBV6-6 and TRBJ2-4, with 9 bases lining up with TRBD1. CDR3 length: 13 residues. Germline CDR1 MNHNY, CDR2 SVGAGI (reference sequence). V lost 5 bases to trimming and J lost 4 bases; unmatched junction nucleotides: 0. The CDR3 protein is CASSGQGKNIQYF. Written as DNA, the CDR3 is TGTGCCAGCAGTGGACAGGGGAAAAACATTCAGTACTTC.

CDR3 sequence: CASSGQITDTQYF. In nucleotides, the CDR3 is TGCGCCAGCAGCGGACAGATCACAGATACGCAGTATTTT. The chain recombines TRBV4-3 with TRBJ2-3, with a weak D call TRBD1 (6 bases). V lost 5 bases and J lost 2, with 8 bases in between. Germline CDR1 is LGHNA and CDR2 is YSLEER. The CDR3 runs to 13 residues.

This clone was observed a handful of times. This chain joins TRBV5-4 and TRBJ2-7, with 9 bases aligning to TRBD2. The CDR3 totals 16 residues. With V trimmed by 0 bases and J by 0 bases, 4 bases remained unmatched. CDR1 is SGHNT and CDR2 is YYREEE in the germline V gene (reference sequence). The CDR3 region is CASSLGLAGNSYEQYF. The CDR3 region has the DNA TGTGCCAGCAGCTTGGGTCTAGCGGGGAACTCCTACGAGCAGTACTTC.

This clone occurred a few times. This same CDR3 is encoded by further DNA sequences in the sample. The rearrangement joins TRBV6-4 to TRBJ2-1; D is possibly TRBD2 (6 bases). Trimming removed 0 bases at V and 0 bases at J, with 6 bases between. The CDR3 sequence is 15 residues long. Looked up from germline, CDR1 is MRHNA and CDR2 is SNTAGT. CDR3: CASSDSSGSYNEQFF. CDR3 bases: TGTGCCAGCAGTGACTCTAGCGGCTCCTACAATGAGCAGTTCTTC.

This clone was seen a single time. The chain uses TRBV5-4 and TRBJ2-7, with TRBD2 identical over 11 bases. Germline lookup yields CDR1 SGHNT and CDR2 YYREEE (reference sequence). This CDR3 has 14 amino acids. The junction had 1 base not matched to a gene; V was cut back by 3 bases and J by 2 bases. CDR3 coding DNA: TGTGCCAGCAGCTCGGGACTAGCGGCCTACGAGCAGTACTTC. Translated, it gives CASSSGLAAYEQYF.